The entry below gives a single TCR beta chain sequence along with its context. The antigen this receptor binds is unknown. Nothing much larger sits one base from this clone, and base qualities are not available. This sample was included in a study of control samples from healthy donors and cancer patients (TCRdb year 2020). The library was obtained by the immunoSEQ multiplex PCR assay. TCRdb holds this immuneACCESS table with in-frame rearrangements only. Some clones are missing; in checked studies, unresolved V genes explain under half, and the rest has no known cause. A total of approximately 30,000 clones appear in this sample, 80% to 90% of them only once. More than 1.5% of the sample rests with the top ten. The germline V gene provides CDR1 SGHDT and CDR2 YYEEEE. Including the terminal cysteine and phenylalanine, the CDR3 comprises 15 residues. The sequence is cut down to CDR3 DNA, 45 bases in frame from base 1. Trimming removed 4 bases from V and 4 bases from J; the gene matches leave 9 bases unexplained.

The chain employs TRBV5-6 and TRBJ1-2; the central 8 bases match TRBD1. The sequence derives from a woman between 35 and 50 years old with lung cancer. The sample consisted of PBMCs. The CDR3 protein is CASSLSGQGGYGYTF. In nucleotides, the sequence is TGTGCCAGCAGCCTCAGCGGACAGGGTGGCTATGGCTACACCTTC. The CDR3 plus the reference TRBV5-6 and TRBJ1-2 genes for the other parts give the full variable domain: DAGVTQSPTHLIKTRGQQVTLRCSPKSGHDTVSWYQQALGQGPQFIFQYYEEEERQRGNFPDRFSGHQFPNYSSELNVNALLLGDSALYLCASSLSGQGGYGYTFGSGTRLTVV.